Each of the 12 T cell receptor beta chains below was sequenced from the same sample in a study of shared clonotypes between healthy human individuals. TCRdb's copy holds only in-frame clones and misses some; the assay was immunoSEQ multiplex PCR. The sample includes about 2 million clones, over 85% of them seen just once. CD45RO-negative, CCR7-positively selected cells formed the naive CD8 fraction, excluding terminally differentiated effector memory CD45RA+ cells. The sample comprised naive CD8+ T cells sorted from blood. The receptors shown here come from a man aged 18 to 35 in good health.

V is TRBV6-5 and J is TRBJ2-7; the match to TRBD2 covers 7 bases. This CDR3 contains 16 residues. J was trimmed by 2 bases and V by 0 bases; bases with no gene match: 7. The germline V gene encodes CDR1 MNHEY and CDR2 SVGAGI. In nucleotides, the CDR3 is TGTGCCAGCAGTTACTCTGGGGGGGAATCGGCCTACGAGCAGTACTTC. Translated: CASSYSGGESAYEQYF.

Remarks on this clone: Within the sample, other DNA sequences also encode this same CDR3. The DNA of the CDR3 is TGTGCCAGCAGTTCCGACCGAGGTAATTCACCCCTCCACTTT. Translating it yields CASSSDRGNSPLHF. The J gene is TRBJ1-6, the V gene TRBV27; no clear D. There are 14 residues in the CDR3. CDR1 MNHEY and CDR2 SMNVEV come from the germline V gene (reference sequence). V lost 4 bases and J 6 bases, leaving 10 bases between the germline ends.

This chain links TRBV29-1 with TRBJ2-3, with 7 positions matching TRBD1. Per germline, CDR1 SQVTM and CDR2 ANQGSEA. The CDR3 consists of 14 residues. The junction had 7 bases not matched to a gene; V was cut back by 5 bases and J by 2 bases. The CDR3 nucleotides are TGCAGCGTTAGTGCAGGGGGTTCCACAGATACGCAGTATTTT. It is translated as CSVSAGGSTDTQYF.

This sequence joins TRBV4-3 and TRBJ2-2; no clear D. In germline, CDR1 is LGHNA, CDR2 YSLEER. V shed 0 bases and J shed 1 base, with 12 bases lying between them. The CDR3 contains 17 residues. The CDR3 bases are TGCGCCAGCAGCCAAGAAAAGGAGATCTGGAACACCGGGGAGCTGTTTTTT. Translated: CASSQEKEIWNTGELFF.

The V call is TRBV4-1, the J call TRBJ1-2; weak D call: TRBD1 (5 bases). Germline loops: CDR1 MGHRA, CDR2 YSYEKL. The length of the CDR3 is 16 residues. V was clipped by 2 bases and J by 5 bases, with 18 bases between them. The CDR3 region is CASSQTGEGLEYGYTF. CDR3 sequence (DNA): TGCGCCAGCAGCCAAACGGGGGAAGGGTTAGAATATGGCTACACCTTC.

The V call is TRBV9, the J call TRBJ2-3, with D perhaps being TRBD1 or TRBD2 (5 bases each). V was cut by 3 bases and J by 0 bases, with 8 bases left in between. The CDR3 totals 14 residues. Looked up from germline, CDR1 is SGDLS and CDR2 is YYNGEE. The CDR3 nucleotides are TGTGCCAGCAGCGCCGGGGACAGCACAGATACGCAGTATTTT. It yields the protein CASSAGDSTDTQYF. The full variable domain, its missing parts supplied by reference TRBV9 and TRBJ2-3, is DSGVTQTPKHLITATGQRVTLRCSPRSGDLSVYWYQQSLDQGLQFLIQYYNGEERAKGNILERFSAQQFPDLHSELNLSSLELGDSALYFCASSAGDSTDTQYFGPGTRLTVL.

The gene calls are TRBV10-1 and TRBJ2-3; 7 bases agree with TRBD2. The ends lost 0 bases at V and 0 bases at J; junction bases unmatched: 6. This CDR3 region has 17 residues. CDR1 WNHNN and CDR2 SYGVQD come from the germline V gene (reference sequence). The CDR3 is CASSESDLGGSTDTQYF. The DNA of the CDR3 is TGCGCCAGCAGTGAGTCCGATCTCGGGGGGAGCACAGATACGCAGTATTTT.

CDR3 sequence reads: CASSQDWTSGETQYF. CDR3 coding DNA: TGCGCCAGCAGCCAAGATTGGACTAGTGGAGAGACCCAGTACTTC. The chain uses TRBV4-1 and TRBJ2-5; 7 nucleotides match TRBD2. The CDR3 sequence is 15 residues long. In germline, CDR1 is MGHRA, CDR2 YSYEKL. Germline trimming cut 0 bases from V and 4 bases from J; bases unmatched to any gene: 5.

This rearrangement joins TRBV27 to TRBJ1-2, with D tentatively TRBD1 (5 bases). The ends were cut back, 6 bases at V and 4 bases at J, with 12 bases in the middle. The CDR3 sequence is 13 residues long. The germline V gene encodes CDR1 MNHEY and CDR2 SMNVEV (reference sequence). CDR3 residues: CASSPPDSYGYTF. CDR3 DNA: TGTGCCAGCAGCCCTCCTGACAGCTATGGCTACACCTTC.

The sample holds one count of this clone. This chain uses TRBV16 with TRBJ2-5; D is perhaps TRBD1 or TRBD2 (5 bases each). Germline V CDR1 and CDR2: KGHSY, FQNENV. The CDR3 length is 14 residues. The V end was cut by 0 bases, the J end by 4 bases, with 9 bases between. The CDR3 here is CASSQSRGLETQYF. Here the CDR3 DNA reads TGTGCCAGCAGCCAATCCCGGGGCTTAGAGACCCAGTACTTC.

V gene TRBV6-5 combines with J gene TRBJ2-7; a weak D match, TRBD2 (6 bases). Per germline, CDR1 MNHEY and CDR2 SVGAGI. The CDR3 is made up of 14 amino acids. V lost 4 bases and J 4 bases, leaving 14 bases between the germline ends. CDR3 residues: CASSSPLSGYEQYF. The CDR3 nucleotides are TGTGCCAGCAGTTCCCCCCTTAGCGGATACGAGCAGTACTTC.

For the CDR3, the DNA is TGTGCCAGCAGTTCGGGACTCTCTTCCTCCTACGAGCAGTACTTC. Translated: CASSSGLSSSYEQYF. The chain employs TRBV27 and TRBJ2-7, with D possibly matching TRBD2 (6 bases). Germline CDR1 reads MNHEY; CDR2 reads SMNVEV (reference sequence). Trimming took off 4 bases at V and 0 bases at J, with 13 bases between the two ends. The CDR3 spans 15 residues.